Below, 14 T cell receptor beta chains from the same sample are listed, as sequenced in a study of shared clonotypes between healthy human individuals (dated by TCRdb to between 2020 and 2021). CD8 naive samples consisted of CD45RO-negative cells that were positively selected for CCR7, yielding a CD45RA+CCR7+ population without TemRA cells. The protocol used for the library was the immunoSEQ multiplex PCR assay. TCRdb's version of the immuneACCESS table is confined to in-frame rearrangements and falls short of the full clone set. An unresolved V gene accounts for under half of the shortfall where checked; the remainder is of unknown origin. In this sample the table shows 1.5 million to 2.5 million clones, about 95% of which occur a single time. The biggest ten clones account for 0.95% to 1.5% of the sample. Sequencing was carried out using naive CD8+ T cells sorted from blood. The cell subset or site label corresponds to: CD45RA+CCR7+. Receptors originate from a man between 18 and 29 years old in good health.

J is TRBJ1-5 and V is TRBV5-1; weak D call: TRBD1 (5 bases). The CDR3 consists of 15 residues. The V gene lost 4 bases and the J gene lost 2 bases, with 13 bases spanning the gap. Germline V gives CDR1 SGHRS, CDR2 YFSETQ. This CDR3 is CASSTPGRGNQPQHF. CDR3 DNA sequence: TGCGCCAGCAGCACACCGGGACGGGGCAATCAGCCCCAGCATTTT. Full variable domain (rest looked up from reference TRBV5-1 and TRBJ1-5): KAGVTQTPRYLIKTRGQQVTLSCSPISGHRSVSWYQQTPGQGLQFLFEYFSETQRNKGNFPGRFSGRQFSNSRSEMNVSTLELGDSALYLCASSTPGRGNQPQHFGDGTRLSIL.

The V gene is TRBV2, the J gene TRBJ1-5, with a tentative D call TRBD1 (5 bases). The germline V gene encodes CDR1 SNHLY and CDR2 FYNNEI. The CDR3 loop spans 15 amino acids. The V end was cut by 7 bases, the J end by 2 bases, with 15 bases between. CDR3 sequence (DNA): TGTGCCAGCACCCCAGCAGGGATAGGCAATCAGCCCCAGCATTTT. It translates to CASTPAGIGNQPQHF. Full variable domain (missing parts from reference TRBV2 and TRBJ1-5): EPEVTQTPSHQVTQMGQEVILRCVPISNHLYFYWYRQILGQKVEFLVSFYNNEISEKSEIFDDQFSVERPDGSNFTLKIRSTKLEDSAMYFCASTPAGIGNQPQHFGDGTRLSIL.

The chain links TRBV7-9 to TRBJ2-3, with TRBD2 identical over 11 bases. The CDR3 length is 16 residues. Per germline, CDR1 SEHNR and CDR2 FQNEAQ (reference sequence). Trimming cost V 5 bases and J 2 bases; bases outside gene matches: 6. CDR3 in amino acids: CASSPMGLADTDTQYF. For the CDR3, the DNA is TGTGCCAGCAGCCCAATGGGACTAGCGGACACAGATACGCAGTATTTT.

The rearrangement uses TRBV2 and TRBJ2-7; 9 positions match TRBD1. J lost 5 bases, V lost 2 bases, and 10 bases had no gene match. This CDR3 has 16 amino acids. Germline CDR1 and CDR2: SNHLY and FYNNEI. The CDR3 nucleotides read TGTGCCAGCAGTGAATGGCGGGGGACAGGGTCCCACGAGCAGTACTTC. This codes for CASSEWRGTGSHEQYF.

The chain links TRBV5-1 to TRBJ1-2; 9 bases fit TRBD1. The CDR3 length is 14 residues. The V segment lost 4 bases and the J segment 5 bases; nucleotides outside the gene matches: 6. CDR1 and CDR2 (germline): SGHRS, YFSETQ. The DNA for the CDR3 is TGCGCCAGCAGCCTACTGACAGGGGGGTATGGCTACACCTTC. Its protein product is CASSLLTGGYGYTF.

V usage is TRBV27 and J usage is TRBJ2-7; a weak D match, TRBD2 (6 bases). The CDR3 is 14 residues long. V was pared by 1 base and J by 2 bases, with 9 bases between. Germline CDR1 is MNHEY and CDR2 is SMNVEV (reference sequence). This CDR3 is CASSLLADPYEQYF. The DNA of the CDR3 is TGTGCCAGCAGTTTATTAGCGGACCCCTACGAGCAGTACTTC.

The chain uses TRBV19 and TRBJ1-1; the D is unclear. The V end lost 7 bases, the J end lost 1 base, and 7 bases lay between the germline ends. This CDR3 has 12 residues. Germline values: CDR1 LNHDA, CDR2 SQIVND (reference sequence). For the CDR3, the DNA is TGTGCCAGTACGCAGGAGAACACTGAAGCTTTCTTT. Translating gives CASTQENTEAFF.

The genes are TRBV10-2 and TRBJ2-1; D is undetermined. From germline, CDR1 is WSHSY and CDR2 SAAADI. Trimming pared 0 bases from V and 7 bases from J, leaving 10 bases between. The CDR3 runs 14 residues. The DNA of the CDR3 is TGCGCCAGCAGTGAGTCGAGTGAAGGGAATGAGCAGTTCTTC. It codes for CASSESSEGNEQFF.

Points on this clone: A junction boundary mismatches the germline segment, possibly from a read error. The J gene is TRBJ2-2, the V gene TRBV7-7; D may match TRBD1 or TRBD2 (5 bases each). This CDR3 is 13 amino acids long. Per the germline V gene, CDR1 is SSHAT and CDR2 is FNYEAQ (reference sequence). In nucleotides, the CDR3 is TGTGCTAGCAGCATTGGGACGGCCGGGGAGCTGTTTTTT. Its protein product is CASSIGTAGELFF.

The rearrangement joins TRBV12-5 to TRBJ1-1; no definite D call. The CDR3 sequence is 15 residues long. Trimming took 2 bases from V and 1 from J, leaving 11 bases between them. The germline CDR1 and CDR2 sequences are LGHNT and FRNRAP. The CDR3 bases are TGTGCTAGTGGTTTGTATATCCGGGGGAACACTGAAGCTTTCTTT. Translating it yields CASGLYIRGNTEAFF.

The chain recombines TRBV6-5 with TRBJ2-1, with 9 bases fitting TRBD2. V was clipped by 4 bases and J by 7 bases; unmatched bases: 8. In germline, CDR1 is MNHEY, CDR2 SVGAGI. The CDR3 extends over 15 amino acids. The DNA for the CDR3 is TGTGCCAGCAGTTTCATTGCGGGGGGGGTTAATGAGCAGTTCTTC. It yields the protein CASSFIAGGVNEQFF.

Notes on this clone: Different DNA sequences within this sample yield the same CDR3. The V and J genes are TRBV27 and TRBJ2-5, with 7 positions matching TRBD2. The CDR3 has 14 residues. V lost 6 bases and J lost 3; bases outside the gene matches: 7. The germline V gene has CDR1 MNHEY and CDR2 SMNVEV (reference sequence). Here the CDR3 reads CASSSLAGEETQYF. In nucleotides, the CDR3 is TGTGCCAGCAGCTCTCTTGCGGGGGAAGAGACCCAGTACTTC.

This chain connects TRBV4-3 to TRBJ1-1, with D maybe TRBD1 (5 bases). CDR1 is LGHNA and CDR2 is YSLEER in the germline V gene. The V and J ends lost 0 bases and 4 bases respectively, with 12 bases between them. This CDR3 is built from 15 residues. CDR3 nucleotides: TGCGCCAGCAGCCAAGAAGTGGGCAGGGTCACTGAAGCTTTCTTT. It translates to CASSQEVGRVTEAFF.

The rearrangement links TRBV27 to TRBJ2-3; D remains ambiguous. V was clipped by 5 bases and J by 0 bases, with 9 bases between them. This CDR3 comprises 14 residues. Germline V lookup: CDR1 MNHEY, CDR2 SMNVEV (reference sequence). CDR3 nucleotides: TGTGCCAGCAGTCCCGTAGGGAGCACAGATACGCAGTATTTT. Amino acids: CASSPVGSTDTQYF.